What follows are 31 T cell receptor beta chains derived from one specimen sequenced in a study of control samples from healthy donors and cancer patients. Method: immunoSEQ multiplex PCR; TCRdb's copy keeps in-frame clones and lacks some. This sample has about 51,000 clones, with roughly 90% found just once. The specimen sequenced was PBMCs. These receptors came from a man aged 45-65 years with head and neck cancer.

This clone was observed a few times. The chain recombines TRBV5-5 with TRBJ2-4; 7 bases fit TRBD1. Germline V gives CDR1 SGHKS, CDR2 YYEKEE (reference sequence). V gave up 2 bases and J gave up 2 bases; unmatched junction bases: 7. The CDR3 length is 16 residues. The CDR3 sequence is CASSFDRVGTKNIQYF. As DNA, the CDR3 is TGTGCCAGCAGCTTCGACAGGGTAGGGACCAAAAACATTCAGTACTTC.

The V gene is TRBV19, the J gene TRBJ2-7; D is perhaps TRBD1 (6 bases). This CDR3 has 14 amino acids. With 4 bases removed from V and 6 bases from J, the gap between germline ends came to 16 bases. The germline CDR1 and CDR2 sequences are LNHDA and SQIVND (reference sequence). The chain's CDR3 is CASSTPGVPTEQYF. The CDR3, as DNA: TGTGCCAGTAGTACGCCAGGGGTCCCGACCGAGCAGTACTTC.

To note about this clone: The junction departs from the called germline gene at one end, perhaps through a read error. V and J are TRBV7-7 and TRBJ2-3; no definite D call. Germline values: CDR1 SSHAT, CDR2 FNYEAQ (reference sequence). This CDR3 region has 18 residues. CDR3 residues: CASSLAPLALPGTDTQYF. DNA for the CDR3: TGTGCTAGCAGCTTAGCCCCCTTAGCCCTACCCGGCACAGATACGCAGTATTTT.

The V call is TRBV28, the J call TRBJ1-2, with a weak D call TRBD1 (6 bases). Trimming shortened V by 5 bases and J by 8 bases, and 15 bases separated the two germline ends. The germline gives CDR1 MDHEN, CDR2 SYDVKM. This CDR3 is built from 13 residues. Here the CDR3 reads CASSKQGIGGYTF. The CDR3 nucleotides are TGTGCCAGCAGTAAACAGGGTATCGGGGGCTACACCTTC.

The V gene is TRBV3-1 (or the pseudogene TRBV3-2), the J gene TRBJ1-2; no reliable D call. Trimming removed 0 bases from V and 3 bases from J, with 8 bases in between. The CDR3 spans 14 residues. Germline V CDR1 and CDR2: LGHDT, YNNKEL (reference sequence). The CDR3 protein is CASSQEAADYGYTF. The CDR3 DNA reads TGTGCCAGCAGCCAAGAGGCGGCAGACTATGGCTACACCTTC.

This clone was seen a single time. V gene TRBV28 combines with J gene TRBJ1-1; D is ambiguous. Per germline, CDR1 MDHEN and CDR2 SYDVKM. With 4 bases removed from V and 6 bases from J, the gap between germline ends came to 15 bases. The CDR3 has 14 amino acids. The CDR3 reads CASSSAGSSPEAFF. The CDR3 DNA is TGTGCCAGCAGTTCAGCCGGGAGTTCCCCTGAAGCTTTCTTT.

This clone was observed a few times. The chain couples TRBV2 to TRBJ2-7, with 7 bases aligning to TRBD1. The CDR3 totals 13 residues. Germline-derived CDR1 and CDR2 are SNHLY and FYNNEI. Trimming removed 8 bases from V and 7 bases from J; junction bases left unmatched: 11. CDR3 residues: CASGETGLREQYF. The CDR3 DNA sequence: TGTGCCAGCGGGGAGACAGGGTTAAGAGAGCAGTACTTC. The full variable domain, rest sourced from reference TRBV2 and TRBJ2-7, is EPEVTQTPSHQVTQMGQEVILRCVPISNHLYFYWYRQILGQKVEFLVSFYNNEISEKSEIFDDQFSVERPDGSNFTLKIRSTKLEDSAMYFCASGETGLREQYFGPGTRLTVT.

The rearrangement uses TRBV4-2 and TRBJ1-2, with 8 nucleotides matching TRBD1. CDR3 length: 13 amino acids. V was pared by 2 bases and J by 7 bases, with 3 bases of the junction left unmatched. Germline V gene data show CDR1 as LGHNA and CDR2 as YNFKEQ. CDR3 DNA: TGTGCCAGCAGCCAAACAGGGGGGGGTGGCTACACCTTC. Translating it yields CASSQTGGGGYTF.

CDR3 nucleotide sequence: TGCGCCAGCAGCTTGGTACAGGGGGCTTGGAATGAGCAGTTCTTC. Translation gives CASSLVQGAWNEQFF. The chain employs TRBV5-1 and TRBJ2-1, with TRBD1 identical over 9 bases. J lost 7 bases, V lost 0 bases, and 5 bases had no gene match. Looked up from germline, CDR1 is SGHRS and CDR2 is YFSETQ. The CDR3 loop spans 15 amino acids.

There are a few counts of this clone. The chain recombines TRBV5-6 with TRBJ2-1; 7 bases map to TRBD1. Germline loops: CDR1 SGHDT, CDR2 YYEEEE. The CDR3 loop spans 15 amino acids. The V segment lost 4 bases and the J segment 0 bases; nucleotides outside the gene matches: 4. For the CDR3, the DNA is TGTGCCAGCAGCCTGGGACAGAGCTCCTACAATGAGCAGTTCTTC. This gives the protein CASSLGQSSYNEQFF.

The chain employs TRBV6-6 and TRBJ1-1; D is unclear. Germline V lookup: CDR1 MNHNY, CDR2 SVGAGI (reference sequence). This CDR3 contains 15 residues. Deletions cut 2 bases from V and 0 bases from J, with 10 bases between. CDR3 nucleotides: TGTGCCAGCAGTTACGGCAGATCCATGAACACTGAAGCTTTCTTT. It encodes CASSYGRSMNTEAFF.

The chain carries TRBV29-1 and TRBJ2-3, with D possibly being TRBD2 (6 bases). V lost 4 bases to trimming and J lost 5 bases, with 10 bases between them. From germline, CDR1 is SQVTM and CDR2 ANQGSEA. CDR3 length equals 12 residues. In DNA form, the CDR3 reads TGCAGCGTTGTACTGGGAGGAGATACGCAGTATTTT. It specifies CSVVLGGDTQYF.

V usage is TRBV5-1 and J usage is TRBJ2-7; D possibly matches TRBD1 or TRBD2 (5 bases each). This CDR3 spans 14 amino acids. Trimming removed 0 bases from V and 2 bases from J, with 9 bases in between. Germline CDR1 SGHRS, CDR2 YFSETQ. This CDR3 is CASSLVGVTYEQYF. CDR3 nucleotide sequence: TGCGCCAGCAGCTTGGTGGGGGTCACCTACGAGCAGTACTTC.

The chain couples TRBV7-8 to TRBJ2-2; 7 bases fit TRBD1. Germline V lookup: CDR1 SGHVS, CDR2 FQNEAQ. Trimming cost V 5 bases and J 4 bases; bases outside gene matches: 10. This CDR3 is 16 amino acids long. Here the CDR3 reads CASSPRTGTGTGELFF. The CDR3 DNA reads TGTGCCAGCAGCCCTCGGACAGGCACGGGCACCGGGGAGCTGTTTTTT.

The V gene is TRBV5-1, the J gene TRBJ1-2; 7 positions agree with TRBD1. The V segment lost 4 bases and the J segment 8 bases; nucleotides outside the gene matches: 11. Per the germline V gene, CDR1 is SGHRS and CDR2 is YFSETQ. The CDR3 covers 14 residues. CDR3 sequence: CASSSRQGQDGYTF. CDR3 DNA: TGCGCCAGCAGCAGTAGACAGGGACAAGACGGCTACACCTTC.

This clone is a singleton in its sample. The V and J genes are TRBV9 and TRBJ2-3, with 10 nucleotides matching TRBD2. The CDR3 is made up of 20 amino acids. Looked up from germline, CDR1 is SGDLS and CDR2 is YYNGEE. The DNA of the CDR3 is TGTGAAGCGAGGTGGAGGAGCGGGGGGGATCGGACCTCTAGCACAGATACGCAGTATTTT. Translated, it gives CEARWRSGGDRTSSTDTQYF.

A remark on this clone: At one end, the junction sequence differs from germline, possibly due to a read error. The V and J genes are TRBV18 and TRBJ1-4, with 7 bases that match TRBD1. The CDR3 is made up of 12 amino acids. Germline V CDR1 and CDR2: KGHSH, LQKENI. DNA of the CDR3: TGTGCCGGCTCACCGGACAGGGAAAAACTGTTTTTT. Translated, it gives CAGSPDREKLFF. Variable domain in full (rest from reference TRBV18 and TRBJ1-4): NAGVMQNPRHLVRRRGQEARLRCSPMKGHSHVYWYRQLPEEGLKFMVYLQKENIIDESGMPKERFSAEFPKEGPSILRIQQVVRGDSAAYFCAGSPDREKLFFGSGTQLSVL.

The chain recombines TRBV7-9 with TRBJ1-5; D is perhaps TRBD1 (6 bases). The CDR3 length is 15 residues. Germline loops: CDR1 SEHNR, CDR2 FQNEAQ (reference sequence). Between the trimmed V and J ends, which lost 1 base and 1 base, there was a span of 8 bases. The CDR3 nucleotides read TGTGCCAGCAGCTTAGTTGGACAGAGCAATCAGCCCCAGCATTTT. Translating it yields CASSLVGQSNQPQHF.

This clone was counted only a few times. The chain uses TRBV7-9 and TRBJ2-7, with unresolved D. Deletions cut 2 bases from V and 10 bases from J, with 12 bases between. The CDR3 is made up of 12 amino acids. Germline V CDR1 and CDR2: SEHNR, FQNEAQ (reference sequence). For the CDR3, the DNA is TGTGCCAGCAGCTTAACCTTGGGTCTCCAGTACTTC. Protein: CASSLTLGLQYF.

J is TRBJ2-1 and V is TRBV3-1 (or the pseudogene TRBV3-2), with D unresolved. V was clipped by 3 bases and J by 9 bases, with 12 bases between them. The CDR3 is made up of 13 amino acids. Germline V gives CDR1 LGHDT, CDR2 YNNKEL (reference sequence). The CDR3 bases are TGTGCCAGCAGCCATATGGGTTGGGGTGAGCAGTTCTTC. Protein product: CASSHMGWGEQFF.

The chain combines TRBV9 with TRBJ2-5; D might be TRBD1 or TRBD2, each matching 6 bases. V was pared by 4 bases and J by 5 bases, with 18 bases between. The CDR3 runs to 15 residues. Germline V gene sequence: CDR1 SGDLS, CDR2 YYNGEE. The CDR3 loop reads CASSSYGEGGETQYF. Written as DNA, the CDR3 is TGTGCCAGCAGCTCCTATGGGGAAGGGGGGGAGACCCAGTACTTC.

The chain carries TRBV7-9 and TRBJ1-3; D remains ambiguous. This CDR3 spans 14 amino acids. V was cut by 3 bases and J by 4 bases, with 10 bases left in between. CDR1 and CDR2 (germline): SEHNR, FQNEAQ (reference sequence). The CDR3 region is CASSFGGRGNTIYF. As DNA, the CDR3 is TGTGCCAGCAGCTTCGGAGGGCGCGGAAACACCATATATTTT.

The rearrangement joins TRBV7-9 to TRBJ2-4, with D possibly called TRBD1 or TRBD2 (5 bases each). The CDR3 has 14 amino acids. The germline V gene has CDR1 SEHNR and CDR2 FQNEAQ (reference sequence). Between the trimmed V and J ends, which lost 5 bases and 10 bases, there was a span of 18 bases. The CDR3 DNA is TGTGCCAGCAGCAAAATTGAGGGGCGCGGTATTCAGTACTTC. Encoded protein: CASSKIEGRGIQYF.

V usage is TRBV6-2 or TRBV6-3 and J usage is TRBJ2-7; 11 bases agree with TRBD2. Germline values: CDR1 MNHEY, CDR2 SVGEGT. The CDR3 covers 16 residues. The junction had 6 bases not matched to a gene; V was cut back by 5 bases and J by 0 bases. CDR3 sequence reads: CASSARLAGRSYEQYF. Here the CDR3 DNA reads TGTGCCAGCAGTGCCCGACTAGCGGGGCGCTCCTACGAGCAGTACTTC.

The chain combines TRBV11-2 with TRBJ2-5, with D hard to call. V lost 5 bases, J lost 2 bases, and 6 bases lay in between. Germline lookup yields CDR1 SGHAT and CDR2 FQNNGV. The CDR3 contains 12 residues. As DNA, the CDR3 is TGTGCCAGCAGCCCCCCGCAAGAGACCCAGTACTTC. Translated, it gives CASSPPQETQYF.

The V call is TRBV12-3 or TRBV12-4, the J call TRBJ2-5; no reliable D call. The CDR3 runs to 13 residues. Between the trimmed V and J ends, which lost 1 base and 3 bases, there was a span of 6 bases. Here the CDR3 DNA reads TGTGCCAGCAGTTTAGGGCAGAAAGAGACCCAGTACTTC. Protein product: CASSLGQKETQYF.

This chain joins TRBV19 and TRBJ2-1, with 9 bases fitting TRBD2. The CDR3 covers 17 residues. Germline V lookup: CDR1 LNHDA, CDR2 SQIVND (reference sequence). The J segment lost 0 bases and the V segment lost 5 bases, leaving 8 bases of the junction unmatched. The CDR3, as DNA: TGTGCCAGTAGTTCCGGGGGAGCGGGAGGCTCCTACAATGAGCAGTTCTTC. It translates to CASSSGGAGGSYNEQFF.

This sequence joins TRBV9 and TRBJ1-2; tentative D call: TRBD1 (6 bases). Per the germline V gene, CDR1 is SGDLS and CDR2 is YYNGEE. Trimming removed 0 bases from V and 8 bases from J, with 8 bases in between. The CDR3 totals 12 residues. CDR3 in amino acids: CASSVEGGGYTF. CDR3 in DNA: TGTGCCAGCAGCGTAGAGGGGGGCGGCTACACCTTC. Combining the CDR3 with reference TRBV9 and TRBJ1-2 gives the whole variable domain DSGVTQTPKHLITATGQRVTLRCSPRSGDLSVYWYQQSLDQGLQFLIQYYNGEERAKGNILERFSAQQFPDLHSELNLSSLELGDSALYFCASSVEGGGYTFGSGTRLTVV.

This clone was seen a handful of times. The chain joins TRBV7-9 to TRBJ1-1; D gene unclear. Germline V gives CDR1 SEHNR, CDR2 FQNEAQ (reference sequence). CDR3 size: 15 residues. The germline V and J ends were trimmed by 1 base and 2 bases, with 11 bases remaining between them. The CDR3 sequence: CASSLGPNPNTEAFF. CDR3 DNA sequence: TGTGCCAGCAGCTTAGGTCCCAACCCTAACACTGAAGCTTTCTTT.

The chain has TRBV5-4 and TRBJ2-1; 15 bases are shared with TRBD2. V trimming: 4 bases; J trimming: 15 bases; junction bases outside the gene matches: 26. Germline V gene data show CDR1 as SGHNT and CDR2 as YYREEE (reference sequence). The CDR3 is 20 amino acids. The CDR3 reads CASSAAPGLAGGTPSGKGFF. The CDR3 nucleotides read TGTGCCAGCAGCGCAGCACCGGGACTAGCGGGGGGTACCCCATCTGGTAAGGGGTTCTTC.

The V gene is TRBV19, the J gene TRBJ2-6; TRBD1 matches 9 bases. Germline CDR1 is LNHDA and CDR2 is SQIVND (reference sequence). V trimming: 4 bases; J trimming: 4 bases; junction bases outside the gene matches: 8. This CDR3 region has 17 residues. The chain's CDR3 is CASSRPGQGSGANVLTF. CDR3 DNA sequence: TGTGCCAGTAGTAGGCCGGGACAGGGATCCGGGGCCAACGTCCTGACTTTC.